Each of the 2 T cell receptor beta chains below was sequenced from the same sample in a study of OX40 agonist ivuxolimab in advanced cancers. Sequencing was performed with immunoSEQ multiplex PCR; in TCRdb, only in-frame clones are kept and a portion is missing. The sample yields more than 30,000 clones, under 85% seen once. The sequencing here drew on CD4+ or CD8+ T cells sorted from blood, taken in a trial of the OX40 agonist ivuxolimab. The source is an adult with an advanced solid tumor such as melanoma, head and neck, liver or kidney cancer.

The chain employs TRBV10-3 and TRBJ1-5, with D possibly being TRBD1 (5 bases). The V end was cut by 3 bases, the J end by 1 base, with 7 bases between. Germline V lookup: CDR1 ENHRY, CDR2 SYGVKD. CDR3 length: 14 residues. The chain's CDR3 is CAISDDRSNQPQHF. Written as DNA, the CDR3 is TGTGCCATCAGTGACGACAGAAGCAATCAGCCCCAGCATTTT.

This chain connects TRBV7-9 to TRBJ2-3; 8 nucleotides align to TRBD2. The CDR3 is 15 residues long. The germline CDR1 and CDR2 sequences are SEHNR and FQNEAQ (reference sequence). V gave up 4 bases and J gave up 2 bases; unmatched junction bases: 5. The chain's CDR3 is CASSSLAGLTDTQYF. CDR3 DNA sequence: TGTGCCAGCAGCTCGTTAGCGGGGCTCACAGATACGCAGTATTTT.